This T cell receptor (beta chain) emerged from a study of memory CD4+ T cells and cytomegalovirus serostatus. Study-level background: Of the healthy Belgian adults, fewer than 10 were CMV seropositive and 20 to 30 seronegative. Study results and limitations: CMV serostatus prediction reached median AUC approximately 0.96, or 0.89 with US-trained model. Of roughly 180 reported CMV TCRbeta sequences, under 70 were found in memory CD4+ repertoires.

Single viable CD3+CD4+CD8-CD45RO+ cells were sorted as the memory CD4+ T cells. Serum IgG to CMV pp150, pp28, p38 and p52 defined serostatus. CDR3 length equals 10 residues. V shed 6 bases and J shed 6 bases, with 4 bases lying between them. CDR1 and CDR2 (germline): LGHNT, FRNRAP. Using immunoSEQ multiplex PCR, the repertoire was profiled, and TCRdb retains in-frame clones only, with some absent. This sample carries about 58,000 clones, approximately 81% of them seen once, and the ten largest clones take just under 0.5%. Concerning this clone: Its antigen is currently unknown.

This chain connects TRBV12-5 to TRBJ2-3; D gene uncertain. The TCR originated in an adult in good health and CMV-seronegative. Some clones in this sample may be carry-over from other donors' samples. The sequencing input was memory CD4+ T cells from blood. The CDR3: CASGRDTQYF. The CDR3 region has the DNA TGTGCTAGTGGCCGGGATACGCAGTATTTT. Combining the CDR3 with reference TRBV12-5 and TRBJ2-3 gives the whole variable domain DARVTQTPRHKVTEMGQEVTMRCQPILGHNTVFWYRQTMMQGLELLAYFRNRAPLDDSGMPKDRFSAEMPDATLATLKIQPSEPRDSAVYFCASGRDTQYFGPGTRLTVL.